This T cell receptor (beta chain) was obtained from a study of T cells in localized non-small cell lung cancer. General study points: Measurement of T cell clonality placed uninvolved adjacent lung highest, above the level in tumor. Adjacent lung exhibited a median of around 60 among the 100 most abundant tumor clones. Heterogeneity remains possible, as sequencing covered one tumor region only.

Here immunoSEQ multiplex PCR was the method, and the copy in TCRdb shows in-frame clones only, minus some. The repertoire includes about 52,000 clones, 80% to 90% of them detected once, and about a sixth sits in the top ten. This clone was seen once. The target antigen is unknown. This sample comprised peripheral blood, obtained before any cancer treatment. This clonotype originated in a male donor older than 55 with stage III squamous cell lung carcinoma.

In DNA, the CDR3 is TGTGCCAGTAGTATAGCGGGAGTAAGGACAGATACGCAGTATTTT. Encoded protein: CASSIAGVRTDTQYF. V and J are TRBV19 and TRBJ2-3; a possible D gene is TRBD2 (6 bases). CDR3 length: 15 amino acids. The V gene's germline CDR1 is LNHDA and CDR2 SQIVND (reference sequence). V was pared by 1 base and J by 3 bases, with 11 bases between.